This T cell receptor (beta chain) is drawn from a study of blood T cells in healthy people across ages. Per germline, CDR1 GTSNPN and CDR2 SVGIG (reference sequence). The CDR3 runs 15 residues. The germline V and J ends were trimmed by 0 bases and 2 bases, with 8 bases remaining between them. Primers used in a second PCR of roughly 7 to 11 cycles were a sample-barcoded 5' primer and a J-beta primer mix. MiXCR, run by TCRdb on the 5' RACE reads, gives a single entry per CDR3 protein. This table has approximately 700,000 distinct CDR3 sequences, roughly 32% appearing once. Sequences were obtained from blood. The rearrangement joins TRBV30 to TRBJ2-6, with D possibly matching TRBD1 (6 bases). This TCR was sampled from a woman older than 75 in good health. CDR3 in amino acids: CAWSVGQTGANVLTF. DNA of the CDR3: TGTGCCTGGAGTGTAGGACAGACTGGGGCCAACGTCCTGACTTTC. Supplemented by reference TRBV30 and TRBJ2-6, the full variable domain reads SQTIHQWPATLVQPVGSPLSLECTVEGTSNPNLYWYRQAAGRGLQLLFYSVGIGQISSEVPQNLSASRPQDRQFILSSKKLLLSDSGFYLCAWSVGQTGANVLTFGAGSRLTVL.